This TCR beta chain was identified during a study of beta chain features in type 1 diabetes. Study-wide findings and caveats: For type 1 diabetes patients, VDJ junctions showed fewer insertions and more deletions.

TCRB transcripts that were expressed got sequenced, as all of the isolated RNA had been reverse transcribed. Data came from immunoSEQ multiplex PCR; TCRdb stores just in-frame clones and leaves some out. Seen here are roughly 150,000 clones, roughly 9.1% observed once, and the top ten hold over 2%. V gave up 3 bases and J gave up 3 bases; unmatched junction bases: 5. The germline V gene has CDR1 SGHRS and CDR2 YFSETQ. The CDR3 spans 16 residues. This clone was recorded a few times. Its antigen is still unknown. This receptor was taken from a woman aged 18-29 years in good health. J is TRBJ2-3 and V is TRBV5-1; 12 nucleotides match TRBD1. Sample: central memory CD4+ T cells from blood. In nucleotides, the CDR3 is TGCGCCAGCAGCTCGGGACAGGGGGCAACTACAGATACGCAGTATTTT. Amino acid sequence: CASSSGQGATTDTQYF.